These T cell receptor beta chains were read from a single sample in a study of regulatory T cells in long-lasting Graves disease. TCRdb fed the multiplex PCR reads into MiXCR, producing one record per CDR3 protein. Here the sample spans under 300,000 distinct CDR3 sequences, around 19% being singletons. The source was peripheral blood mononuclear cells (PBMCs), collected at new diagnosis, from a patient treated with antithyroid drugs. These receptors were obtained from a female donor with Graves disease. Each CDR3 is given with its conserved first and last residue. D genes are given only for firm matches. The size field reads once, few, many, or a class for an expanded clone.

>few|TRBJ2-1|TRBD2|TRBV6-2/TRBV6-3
CASSYSGLAGVGEQFF
TGTGCCAGCAGTTACTCTGGACTAGCGGGAGTGGGTGAGCAGTTCTTC
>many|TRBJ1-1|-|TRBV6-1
CASSEYGARGNTEAFF
TGCGCCAGCAGTGAGTACGGGGCAAGGGGGAACACTGAAGCTTTCTTT
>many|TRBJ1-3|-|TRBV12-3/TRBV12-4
CASTPRRGAGGNTIYF
TGTGCCAGCACCCCGCGTAGGGGGGCCGGTGGAAACACCATATATTTT
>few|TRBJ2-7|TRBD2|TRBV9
CASSVEGTSGRAVQYF
TGTGCCAGCAGCGTAGAGGGGACTAGCGGGAGGGCGGTGCAGTACTTC
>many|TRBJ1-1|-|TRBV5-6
CASSFGQFTEAFF
TGTGCCAGCAGCTTCGGACAGTTCACTGAAGCTTTCTTT
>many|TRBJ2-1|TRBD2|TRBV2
CASSGTSGWQFF
TGTGCCAGCAGTGGGACTAGCGGGTGGCAGTTCTTC
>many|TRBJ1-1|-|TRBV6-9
CASSYGGLSNTEAFF
TGTGCCAGCAGTTACGGGGGACTCTCGAACACTGAAGCTTTCTTT
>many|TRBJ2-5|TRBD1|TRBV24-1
CATSDSPARQGGETQYF
TGTGCCACCAGTGATTCACCCGCCCGACAGGGGGGAGAGACCCAGTACTTC
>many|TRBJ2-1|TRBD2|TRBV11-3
CASSLNPLAGVNEQFF
TGTGCCAGCAGCTTAAATCCCCTAGCGGGAGTGAATGAGCAGTTCTTC
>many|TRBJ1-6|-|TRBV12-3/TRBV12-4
CASSFRDSPLHF
TGTGCCAGCAGTTTCCGGGATTCACCCCTCCACTTT
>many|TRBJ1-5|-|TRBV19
CASSRGVENQPQHF
TGTGCCAGTAGTAGGGGAGTGGAAAACCAGCCCCAGCATTTT
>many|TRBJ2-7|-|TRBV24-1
CATSDPRVNEQYF
TGTGCCACCAGTGACCCGCGGGTAAACGAGCAGTACTTC
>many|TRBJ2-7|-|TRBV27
CASSLWAPGPRNYEQYF
TGTGCCAGCAGTTTATGGGCACCGGGACCCCGGAACTACGAGCAGTACTTC
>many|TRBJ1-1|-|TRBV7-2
CASSLLSTEAFF
TGTGCCAGCAGCTTATTAAGCACTGAAGCTTTCTTT